This entry features one TCR beta chain sequence. These data originate in a study of blood T cell repertoires in COVID-19. Whole-study context: Material from acute and convalescent COVID-19 was sourced from the United States, Italy and Spain.

Germline-derived CDR1 and CDR2 are LGHDT and YNNKEL (reference sequence). Trimming left V 3 bases short and J 10 bases short, with 9 bases between. The CDR3 runs 11 residues. Sequenced by immunoSEQ multiplex PCR; TCRdb stores in-frame clones only, minus some. This table has 100,000 to 150,000 clones, about 80% appearing once. The chain carries TRBV3-1 (or the pseudogene TRBV3-2) and TRBJ1-2; the D is unclear. Sequenced sample: peripheral blood. The TCR originated in a human donor in a cohort sampled during active COVID-19. This CDR3 is CASSHAGLYTF. CDR3 bases: TGTGCCAGCAGCCATGCAGGCCTCTACACCTTC.